The rows below give T cell receptor beta chains drawn from one sample of a study of T cells in Graves' hyperthyroidism and ophthalmopathy. MiXCR, applied by TCRdb to the multiplex PCR reads, yields one record per CDR3 protein. Counted here are about 300,000 distinct CDR3 sequences, around 20% occurring once; the ten biggest clones make up less than 40%. Material: blood. Receptors were obtained from a man aged 50 to 60 with Graves' ophthalmopathy. Both conserved end residues are trimmed from each CDR3.

v_gene,CDR3aa
TRBV6-2/TRBV6-3,ASGKGLAGGGNEQF
TRBV4-1,ASSHGLATETQY
TRBV5-1,ASSPAPPDSRSNQPQH
TRBV14,ASSQDLPSGKAFPEQY
TRBV7-9,ASSLEAGTGTQY
TRBV20-1,SARDPYMVGQPQH
TRBV7-9,ASSPQGRAIHTQY
TRBV5-4,ASSYLAGRNTGELF
TRBV5-1,ASSLVGPGGAEGNGYT
TRBV12-3/TRBV12-4,ASNRAATNEKLF
TRBV4-2,ASSQDDRPQATIY
TRBV30,AWTATGTNEKLF
TRBV29-1,SVNLLADPYNEQF
TRBV6-4,ASSDLAGEGTQY
TRBV9,ASSVATGGGELF
TRBV12-3/TRBV12-4,ASSPSGTSTDTQY
TRBV3-1,ASSSQGAAGNTIY
TRBV3-1,ASSQDLPRAGEQF
TRBV7-9,ASSRDRGYLTGELF
TRBV10-3,AISESIQREIGPQY
TRBV9,ASSVAMNTEAF
TRBV28,ASSLQGASHGYT
TRBV24-1,ATSLTGASYNEQF
TRBV28,ASSARDRASYEQY
TRBV7-3,ASSLTPSADTQY
TRBV12-3/TRBV12-4,ASSYLRGIETQY
TRBV6-2/TRBV6-3,ASSPGGARSYNEQF
TRBV29-1,SVLTARDRVSGANVLT
TRBV5-6,ASSWGRVEQF
TRBV28,AAQGGGNQPQH
TRBV7-2,ASSLGLAGLGASEQY
TRBV11-2,ASSLEGRGYSPLH
TRBV6-1,ASHRRPNGDEKLF
TRBV18,ASSRTGSSYNSPLH
TRBV20-1,SASRVMGAHYYGYT
TRBV19,ASSFVAGEQF
TRBV19,ASTLGANYGYT
TRBV25-1,ASSYGMNTGELF
TRBV10-3,AIRGSGSTDTQY
TRBV20-1,SARIQGGDYGYT
TRBV20-1,SARVMIGQSSPQY
TRBV15,ATSIGTSGRGGEQY
TRBV20-1,SARGGQGNNQPQH
TRBV20-1,STTNTGELF
TRBV7-3,ASSLSANEQF
TRBV12-3/TRBV12-4,ASSSGTHGSYEQY
TRBV7-3,ASSLTPREQF
TRBV9,ASSVGGAGELF
TRBV20-1,SARDVAGPNTGELF
TRBV11-3,ASSAPSTGGGYT
TRBV9,ASSTTGRDGVRSYNEQF
TRBV28,ASRRETGELF
TRBV19,ASSTYRDPANEQF
TRBV13,ASSRGWRTTNYGYT
TRBV28,ASSPTGAGYGYT
TRBV28,ASSWDLSGSYEQY
TRBV27,ASSPHDSFYEQY
TRBV6-2/TRBV6-3,ASGLVWRELETGELF
TRBV20-1,TNQGRAGEDTQY
TRBV7-9,ASSLAADPNYGYT